A selection of T cell receptor beta chains follows, all from one sample in a study of shared clonotypes between healthy human individuals. TCRdb's copy holds only in-frame clones and misses some; the assay was immunoSEQ multiplex PCR. The sample records approximately 2.4 million clones, around 95% being singletons. The sample comprised naive CD4+ T cells sorted from blood. The receptors here all came from a young man in good health. Both conserved end residues are part of each CDR3. Fields, in order: V gene, clone size, J gene, D gene, CDR3 DNA, CDR3 protein. The D gene is left open where the match is weak. Size is omitted from some rows. Given values are once, few, many or a class for expanded clones.

TRBV5-1,.,TRBJ2-7,TRBD1,TGCGCCAGCAGCCCCCCCGGACAGGGACCCGAGCAGTACTTC,CASSPPGQGPEQYF
TRBV6-4,.,TRBJ2-2,.,TGTGCCAGCAGCCCGCGTTCAGGGACCGGGGAGCTGTTTTTT,CASSPRSGTGELFF
TRBV5-6,once,TRBJ1-2,.,TGTGCCAGCAGCTTGGGAGGGGATGGCTACACCTTC,CASSLGGDGYTF
TRBV27,.,TRBJ1-1,TRBD1,TGTGCCAGCAGCCGGGCCGGGACAGGGGTTGAGACTGAAGCTTTCTTT,CASSRAGTGVETEAFF
TRBV2,.,TRBJ1-5,.,TGTGCCAGCAGTGTAGTCGGTCAGCCCCAGCATTTT,CASSVVGQPQHF
TRBV11-1,.,TRBJ2-7,TRBD2,TGTGCCAGCAGCCCGGGGACTAGCGGGAGGATGGAGCAGTACTTC,CASSPGTSGRMEQYF
TRBV25-1,.,TRBJ2-2,TRBD2,TGTGCCAGCAGATCTAGCGGCTTGAACACCGGGGAGCTGTTTTTT,CASRSSGLNTGELFF
TRBV29-1,.,TRBJ1-2,TRBD1,TGCAGCGTTGAGGGGACAGGGGGTCGGGGCTACACCTTC,CSVEGTGGRGYTF
TRBV6-5,.,TRBJ1-4,.,TGTGCCAGCAGTTACGGAGCAACTAATGAAAAACTGTTTTTT,CASSYGATNEKLFF
TRBV4-1,.,TRBJ2-1,.,TGCGCCAGCAGCCGGGACGCGCCCCCTAGTGAGCAGTTCTTC,CASSRDAPPSEQFF
TRBV2,.,TRBJ2-5,TRBD2,TGTGCCAGCAGGCCCGGCACTAGCGGGAGTGGGGTCGGGGAGACCCAGTACTTC,CASRPGTSGSGVGETQYF